The subject of this entry is one T cell receptor beta chain. This entry comes from a study of blood T cell repertoires in COVID-19. Across the whole study: COVID-19 samples collected from the United States, Italy and Spain covered acute and convalescent phases. From T cells, B-cell-depleted T cells, or PBMCs came the material, which was cDNA or gDNA.

Per the original data handling: Reference gene primer amplification in the assay estimated nucleated cell counts. The method was immunoSEQ multiplex PCR; TCRdb's version includes in-frame clones alone and lacks a portion of them. V and J calls and clone size follow that table, whereas D and trimming were derived from the DNA. This table holds about 130,000 clones, roughly four fifths found once. The V gene lost 2 bases and the J gene lost 10 bases, with 11 bases spanning the gap. CDR1 and CDR2 (germline): SQVTM, ANQGSEA. The CDR3 is 11 amino acids. Sequencing was performed on peripheral blood. This receptor was identified in a middle-aged man with active or convalescent COVID-19. The chain has TRBV29-1 and TRBJ1-2, with D tentatively TRBD1 (6 bases). The CDR3 spells CSVEIDRNYTF. The CDR3 nucleotides are TGCAGCGTTGAAATCGACAGGAACTACACCTTC.